The 15 T cell receptor beta chains reported below all come from one sample, sequenced in a study of blood T cell repertoires in COVID-19. Here immunoSEQ multiplex PCR was the method, and the copy in TCRdb shows in-frame clones only, minus some. The sample includes some 290,000 clones, around 86% of them seen just once. Sequenced input: peripheral blood. These receptors all come from a man between 18 and 35 years old with active or convalescent COVID-19.

This rearrangement joins TRBV15 to TRBJ2-7, with TRBD1 matching over 7 bases. V dropped 4 bases and J dropped 0; count of bases not matched to a gene: 6. The CDR3 sequence is 15 residues long. Germline-derived CDR1 and CDR2 are LNHNV and YYDKDF (reference sequence). CDR3 loop: CATSKDRPYSYEQYF. The CDR3 DNA is TGTGCCACCAGCAAGGACAGGCCTTACTCCTACGAGCAGTACTTC.

V is TRBV6-2 or TRBV6-3 and J is TRBJ2-1; D call uncertain. Between the trimmed V and J ends, which lost 0 bases and 0 bases, there was a span of 6 bases. From germline, CDR1 is MNHEY and CDR2 SVGEGT. CDR3 length: 15 amino acids. The DNA for the CDR3 is TGTGCCAGCAGTTACTCCGAGAGCTCCTACAATGAGCAGTTCTTC. This gives the protein CASSYSESSYNEQFF.

The chain employs TRBV2 and TRBJ1-1; D unclear. This CDR3 is built from 13 residues. Germline loops: CDR1 SNHLY, CDR2 FYNNEI. V was pared by 6 bases and J by 0 bases, with 8 bases between. The CDR3 sequence: CASRSYLNTEAFF. As DNA, the CDR3 is TGTGCCAGCAGATCGTACTTGAACACTGAAGCTTTCTTT.

The CDR3 region has the DNA TGTGCCAGTAGTACCCTTGACGGGACAAAGAGCAAGGGAGCTTTCTTT. Translation gives CASSTLDGTKSKGAFF. V is TRBV19 and J is TRBJ1-1; TRBD1 might be the D (6 bases). Germline assignment: CDR1 LNHDA and CDR2 SQIVND (reference sequence). Trimming left V 4 bases short and J 10 bases short, with 25 bases between. This CDR3 comprises 16 residues. Based on the CDR3 plus reference TRBV19 and TRBJ1-1, the full variable domain is DGGITQSPKYLFRKEGQNVTLSCEQNLNHDAMYWYRQDPGQGLRLIYYSQIVNDFQKGDIAEGYSVSREKKESFPLTVTSAQKNPTAFYLCASSTLDGTKSKGAFFGQGTRLTVV.

The rearrangement joins TRBV28 to TRBJ1-6; 8 nucleotides align to TRBD1. The V gene's germline CDR1 is MDHEN and CDR2 SYDVKM. V shed 6 bases, J shed 7 bases, and the junction held 11 bases outside the gene matches. The CDR3 extends over 16 amino acids. In DNA form, the CDR3 reads TGTGCCAGCAGGCCTAGCTCGGGACAGGAGAATTCACCCCTCCACTTT. Its protein is CASRPSSGQENSPLHF.

Only a few counts were recorded for this clone. V gene TRBV4-2 combines with J gene TRBJ2-7; 15 bases map to TRBD2. The CDR3 consists of 16 residues. J was trimmed by 4 bases and V by 0 bases; bases with no gene match: 1. Per germline, CDR1 LGHNA and CDR2 YNFKEQ. The CDR3 sequence: CASSQEGTSGGYEQYF. The CDR3 nucleotides are TGTGCCAGCAGCCAAGAGGGGACTAGCGGGGGGTACGAGCAGTACTTC.

This sequence joins TRBV12-3 or TRBV12-4 and TRBJ1-2; 9 nucleotides line up with TRBD1. V trimming: 4 bases; J trimming: 6 bases; junction bases outside the gene matches: 3. The CDR3 has 13 residues. CDR3 region: CASSSQGAHGYTF. The CDR3 DNA follows: TGTGCCAGCAGTTCACAGGGGGCTCATGGCTACACCTTC.

This clone has just a few counts. J is TRBJ2-5 and V is TRBV2; D remains unclear. The CDR3 totals 12 residues. V was shortened by 4 bases and J by 0 bases, with 3 bases between the two germline ends. Germline-derived CDR1 and CDR2 are SNHLY and FYNNEI. The CDR3 sequence is CASSVYQETQYF. For the CDR3, the DNA is TGTGCCAGCAGTGTATACCAAGAGACCCAGTACTTC.

This clone was recorded only once. For the CDR3, the DNA is TGTGCCTGGAGTAGGGACACCCCCTATGGCTACACCTTC. Protein sequence: CAWSRDTPYGYTF. The chain links TRBV30 to TRBJ1-2; the D gene is possibly TRBD1 (6 bases). Germline lookup yields CDR1 GTSNPN and CDR2 SVGIG (reference sequence). The CDR3 runs 13 residues. Trimming stripped 2 bases from V and 4 bases from J, with 11 bases between.

The chain joins TRBV11-2 to TRBJ2-7; 8 bases line up with TRBD1. The ends lost 5 bases at V and 9 bases at J; junction bases unmatched: 9. In germline, CDR1 is SGHAT, CDR2 FQNNGV. The CDR3 totals 13 residues. This chain's CDR3 is CASSPGQGGRQYF. The CDR3 nucleotides read TGTGCCAGCAGCCCTGGACAGGGCGGTCGGCAGTACTTC. Looking up the rest from reference TRBV11-2 and TRBJ2-7 gives the full variable domain: EAGVAQSPRYKIIEKRQSVAFWCNPISGHATLYWYQQILGQGPKLLIQFQNNGVVDDSQLPKDRFSAERLKGVDSTLKIQPAKLEDSAVYLCASSPGQGGRQYFGPGTRLTVT.

The chain joins TRBV2 to TRBJ2-2; no definite D call. Trimming shortened V by 4 bases and J by 0 bases, and 12 bases separated the two germline ends. CDR1 SNHLY and CDR2 FYNNEI come from the germline V gene. The CDR3 is 16 amino acids. The CDR3 DNA reads TGTGCCAGCAGTGTATTTAGCATTACGAACACCGGGGAGCTGTTTTTT. This encodes CASSVFSITNTGELFF.

Written as DNA, the CDR3 is TGTGCCAGCAGCCGGCAGGCCGCAACTAATGAAAAACTGTTTTTT. Its protein product is CASSRQAATNEKLFF. The V call is TRBV6-5, the J call TRBJ1-4, with D uncertain. Germline V CDR1 and CDR2: MNHEY, SVGAGI. The CDR3 is made up of 15 amino acids. V dropped 6 bases and J dropped 0 bases, with 11 bases sitting between them.

This clone was counted once. This chain uses TRBV7-2 with TRBJ2-7; a possible D gene is TRBD2 (5 bases). The CDR3 spans 15 residues. The V end lost 1 base, the J end lost 3 bases, and 13 bases lay between the germline ends. The germline V gene has CDR1 SGHTA and CDR2 FQGNSA. The chain's CDR3 is CASSLGAEGYYEQYF. DNA for the CDR3: TGTGCCAGCAGCTTAGGGGCCGAGGGCTACTACGAGCAGTACTTC.

The V call is TRBV5-5, the J call TRBJ2-1; TRBD1 agrees at 8 bases. Looked up from germline, CDR1 is SGHKS and CDR2 is YYEKEE (reference sequence). V was pared by 2 bases and J by 6 bases, with 4 bases of the junction left unmatched. CDR3 length: 14 amino acids. Here the CDR3 DNA reads TGTGCCAGCAGCTTAGGACAGGGTGGCAATGAGCAGTTCTTC. The encoded protein is CASSLGQGGNEQFF.

V and J are TRBV7-9 and TRBJ1-2; D not certain. The V end lost 5 bases, the J end lost 9 bases, and 16 bases lay between the germline ends. The CDR3 is made up of 13 amino acids. Per germline, CDR1 SEHNR and CDR2 FQNEAQ (reference sequence). CDR3 region: CASSPDRRGSYTF. The CDR3 DNA sequence: TGTGCCAGCAGCCCGGACCGTCGAGGGAGCTACACCTTC.